This TCR beta chain originates from a study of PD-1 blockade in mismatch repair-deficient tumors (dated by TCRdb to about 2017). For context, the study as a whole: Between late 2013 and late 2016, the trial enrolled roughly 80 consecutive patients with approximately 12 types of mismatch repair-deficient cancer, all of whom had received prior treatment and were progressing. Tumor-associated T cell clones in the peripheral blood of patients responding to PD-1 blockade were tracked using deep sequencing of TCR CDR3 regions.

Mismatch repair deficiency was established in every enrolled patient by polymerase chain reaction or immunohistochemistry. TCR sequencing was carried out for a few patients who responded to pembrolizumab therapy. In the phase II trial, pembrolizumab PD-1 blockade was tested prospectively in advanced mismatch repair-deficient cancers, no matter which tissue of origin the cancers came from. Peripheral blood T cell samples were gathered serially, both before PD-1 blockade started and at multiple time points afterward. Blood sampling time points were reported as weeks after the first dose of pembrolizumab. Libraries were prepared through the immunoSEQ multiplex PCR assay. The immuneACCESS repertoire file appears here via TCRdb, limited to in-frame rearrangements. These files lack a portion of the clones; in checked studies, under half of the deficit traces to unresolved V genes, and the cause of the others is not known. For this sample the table gives around 62,000 clones, of which approximately 82% were detected only once. Roughly 5.5% of the sample comes from the top ten.

Regarding this clone: Its antigen is unknown. No much larger clonotype is one base removed from it; base qualities were not supplied.

General conclusions and limits of the study: Rapid expansion after pembrolizumab followed by contraction, generally before radiologic responses, was shown by tumor-resident clones, which were often undetectable in blood before treatment.

The material was peripheral blood, obtained 2 weeks after starting pembrolizumab. This receptor was taken from an adult with mismatch repair-deficient cancer.

The CDR3 is CASSPSGARDTEAFF. The DNA sequence is TGTGCCAGCTCACCATCAGGGGCCAGGGACACTGAAGCTTTCTTT. The sequence links TRBV18 to TRBJ1-1; the D gene is possibly TRBD1, with 6 bases matching. V is pared back by 2 bases and J by 3 bases, with 13 bases lying between the germline termini. Looking up the germline V gene yields CDR1 KGHSH and CDR2 LQKENI. The CDR3 has 15 amino acids, counting the end cysteine and phenylalanine. CDR3 DNA only is kept here, 45 bases in frame from base 1.